This TCR beta chain originates from a study of shared clonotypes between healthy human individuals (TCRdb year 2020). Study-level background: The cohort comprised a couple of women and a few men aged 18 to 49 years. For each donor, CD4 naive and CD4 memory were each given three plates, CD8 naive was given two plates, and CD8 memory was given one plate. Each donor's leukapheresis produced roughly between roughly 0.9 and 9 billion PBMCs. To increase sequencing depth and limit assay-specific biases, TCR repertoire library preparation and sequencing were carried out by different laboratories using diverse techniques. To estimate repertoire size and how much clonotypes are shared between individuals, the study performed deep sequencing of blood TCR repertoires from a few healthy adults.

TCR CDR3 regions were amplified from genomic DNA by multiplex PCR using the deep immunoSEQ assay. Genomic DNA extracted from each cell subset was distributed evenly over all wells of several immunoSEQ 96-well plates, and each plate served as one replicate. Each replicate PCR for sorted subsets received 200 ng genomic DNA, equal to roughly 30,000 T cell genomes. Purified libraries were measured with a Qubit 3.0 fluorometer, size-checked on a Bioanalyzer 2100, and measured again with the KAPA Library Quantification kit. Every immunoSEQ 96-well plate was sequenced on a separate single-read 150-cycle Illumina NextSeq 550 flow cell. As for how the authors treated the data: Because only junctional sequences without quality scores were contained in the immunoSEQ output, filtering matching that applied to full-length reads could not be performed. Sequences were annotated with PyIR, a Python wrapper for IgBLAST v1.9, and V/J genes and CDR3 were assigned using IMGT germline references. Any read was removed if the V/J assignment was weak (E-value above 1e-6), the CDR3 was missing, or the read contained stop codons, out-of-frame junctions, or ambiguous translated residues. A V3J clonotype was defined by an identical inferred V gene, J gene, and CDR3 amino acid sequence. Percentage overlap between repertoires was computed as shared unique clonotypes divided by the size of the smaller repertoire. Three approaches were used to assess repertoire richness: RTK rarefaction, the Chao1 estimator, and Recon v2.1 estimates of unobserved clonotypes. For all TCRbeta clonotypes obtained by the gDNA method from a few donors, generation probabilities were computed with OLGA. TCRdb retrieved this table from immuneACCESS and kept in-frame rearrangements only. Not all clones are present; in checked studies, unresolved V genes account for under half, and no reason is known for the remainder. V and J calls and clone size come straight from that table; D and trimming were deduced from the DNA. The sample table lists a few million clones, approximately 95% of them with a count of one. The top ten clonotypes cover 0.39% of the sample.

Healthy HIV-negative adults with no recently reported acute infections or vaccinations were included as donors. Every donor was a Caucasian adult living in Nashville, Tennessee, USA. CD4+ T cells were enriched through magnetic negative selection, after which naive cells were positively selected on CD45RA and the remaining negative fraction served as the memory subset. Blood was collected by leukapheresis, and PBMCs were isolated by Ficoll-Histopaque density gradient centrifugation and then cryopreserved in liquid nitrogen vapor phase. Analytical flow cytometry was used to check the purity and quantity of every magnetically sorted T cell population. Genomic DNA was isolated from every sorted fraction and measured by UV absorbance on a Nanodrop 2000c. This clone has only one observation. Its antigen is unknown. No base qualities exist here, and no much larger clone lies one base off it. Study-wide conclusions, independent of this receptor: Rarefaction of sorted-subset datasets indicated incomplete sequencing despite the large sequencing depth. Larger estimated clonotype richness was generally found for naive subsets than for memory subsets. Compared with non-shared clonotypes, clonotypes shared by all four sorted-subset donors had higher generation probabilities. The genetic and exposure-history diversity represented was limited by the small number of donors. When a few donors were compared, the shared fraction of clonotypes was about 5.4% for naive CD4, approximately 3.5% for naive CD8, 2% to 2.5% for memory CD4, and 0.4% for memory CD8. Only blood was sampled, and tissue TCR repertoires likely differ from those in blood. Based on pairwise subsampling, the degree of clonotype sharing among donors was expected to be affected by sequencing depth.

The sample comprised naive CD4+ T cells from PBMCs. The sample's cell subset or site label is to be understood as: CD45RA+ positively selected. The receptor's source is a man in his late teens or twenties in good health. Some clones in this sample may be carry-over from other donors' samples.

CDR3 protein: CASSEKSRFQPQHF. The DNA is TGTGCCAGCAGTGAAAAGTCGAGGTTTCAGCCCCAGCATTTT. The chain links TRBV6-1 with TRBJ1-5; no D gene call is confident. At the junction V is shortened by 2 bases and J by 6 bases, with 11 bases in between. CDR1 and CDR2 are drawn from the germline V gene: MNHNS, SASEGT. Its CDR3 holds 14 amino acids, cysteine through phenylalanine. The read is trimmed to its CDR3 DNA, 42 bases read in frame from base 1.